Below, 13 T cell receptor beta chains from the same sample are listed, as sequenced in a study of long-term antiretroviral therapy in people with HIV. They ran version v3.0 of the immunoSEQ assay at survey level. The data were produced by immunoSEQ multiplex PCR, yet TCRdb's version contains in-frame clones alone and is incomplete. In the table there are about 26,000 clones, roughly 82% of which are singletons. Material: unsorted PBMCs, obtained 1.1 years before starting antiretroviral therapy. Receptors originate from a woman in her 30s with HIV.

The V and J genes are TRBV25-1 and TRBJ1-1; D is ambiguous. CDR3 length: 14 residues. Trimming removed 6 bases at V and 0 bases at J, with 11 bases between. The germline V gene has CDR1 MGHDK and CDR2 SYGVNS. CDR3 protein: CASRGNKVNTEAFF. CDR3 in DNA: TGTGCCAGCAGGGGGAATAAGGTGAACACTGAAGCTTTCTTT.

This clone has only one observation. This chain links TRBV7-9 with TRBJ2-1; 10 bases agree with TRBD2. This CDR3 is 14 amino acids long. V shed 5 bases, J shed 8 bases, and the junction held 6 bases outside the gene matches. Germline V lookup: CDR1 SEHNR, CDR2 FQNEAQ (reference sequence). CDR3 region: CASSGSGTSDEQFF. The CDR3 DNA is TGTGCCAGCAGCGGCTCCGGGACTAGCGATGAGCAGTTCTTC.

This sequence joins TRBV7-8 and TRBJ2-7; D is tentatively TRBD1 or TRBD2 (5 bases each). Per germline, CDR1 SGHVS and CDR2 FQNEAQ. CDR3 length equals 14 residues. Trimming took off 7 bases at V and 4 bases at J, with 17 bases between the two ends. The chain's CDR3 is CASMGPGSGYEQYV. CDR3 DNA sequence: TGTGCCAGCATGGGGCCCGGATCGGGGTACGAGCAGTACGTC.

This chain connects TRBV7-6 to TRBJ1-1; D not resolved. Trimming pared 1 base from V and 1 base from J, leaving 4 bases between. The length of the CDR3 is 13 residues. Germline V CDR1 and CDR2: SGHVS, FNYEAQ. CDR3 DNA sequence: TGTGCCAGCAGCTTAGATCAGAACACTGAAGCTTTCTTT. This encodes CASSLDQNTEAFF.

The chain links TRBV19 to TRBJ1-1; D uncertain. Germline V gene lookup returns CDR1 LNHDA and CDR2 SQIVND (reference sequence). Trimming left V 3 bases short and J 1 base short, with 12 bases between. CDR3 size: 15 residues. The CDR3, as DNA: TGTGCCAGTAGTATTCGCGTGGTTTGGAACACTGAAGCTTTCTTT. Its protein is CASSIRVVWNTEAFF.

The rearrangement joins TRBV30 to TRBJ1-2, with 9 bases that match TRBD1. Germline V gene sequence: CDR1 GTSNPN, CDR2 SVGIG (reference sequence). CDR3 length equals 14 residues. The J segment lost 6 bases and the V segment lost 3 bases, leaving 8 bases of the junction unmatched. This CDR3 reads CAWSHRGQWNGYTF. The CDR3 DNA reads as TGTGCCTGGAGCCACAGGGGGCAGTGGAATGGCTACACCTTC. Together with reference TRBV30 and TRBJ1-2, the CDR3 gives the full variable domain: SQTIHQWPATLVQPVGSPLSLECTVEGTSNPNLYWYRQAAGRGLQLLFYSVGIGQISSEVPQNLSASRPQDRQFILSSKKLLLSDSGFYLCAWSHRGQWNGYTFGSGTRLTVV.

CDR3 region: CASSPGTGEAFF. CDR3 bases: TGTGCCAGCAGCCCCGGGACAGGGGAGGCTTTCTTT. This rearrangement joins TRBV7-9 to TRBJ1-1; 10 positions agree with TRBD1. CDR3 length: 12 amino acids. The ends lost 5 bases at V and 11 bases at J; junction bases unmatched: 5. The germline CDR1 and CDR2 sequences are SEHNR and FQNEAQ (reference sequence).

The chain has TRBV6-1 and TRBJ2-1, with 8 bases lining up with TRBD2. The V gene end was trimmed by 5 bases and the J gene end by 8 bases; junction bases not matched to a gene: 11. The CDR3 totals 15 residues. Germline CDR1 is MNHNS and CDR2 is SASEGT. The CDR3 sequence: CASSWSGTSSYEQFF. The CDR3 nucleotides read TGTGCCAGCAGTTGGTCCGGGACTAGTTCTTATGAGCAGTTCTTC.

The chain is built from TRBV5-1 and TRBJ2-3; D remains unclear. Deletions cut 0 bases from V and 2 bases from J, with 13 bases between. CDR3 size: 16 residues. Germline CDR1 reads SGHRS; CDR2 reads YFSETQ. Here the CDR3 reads CASSLAEMGFTDTQYF. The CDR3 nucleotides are TGCGCCAGCAGCTTGGCCGAGATGGGCTTCACAGATACGCAGTATTTT.

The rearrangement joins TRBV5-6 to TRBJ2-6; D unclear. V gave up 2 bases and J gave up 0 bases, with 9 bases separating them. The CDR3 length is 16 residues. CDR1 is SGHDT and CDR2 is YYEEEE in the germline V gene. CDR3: CASSLEPSSGANVLTF. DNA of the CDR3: TGTGCCAGCAGCTTAGAACCGAGCTCTGGGGCCAACGTCCTGACTTTC.

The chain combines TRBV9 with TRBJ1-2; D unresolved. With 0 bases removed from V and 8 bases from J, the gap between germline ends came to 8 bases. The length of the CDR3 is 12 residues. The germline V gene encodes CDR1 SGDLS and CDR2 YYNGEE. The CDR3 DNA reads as TGTGCCAGCAGCGTAGAAGGAAAGGGCTACACCTTC. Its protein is CASSVEGKGYTF.

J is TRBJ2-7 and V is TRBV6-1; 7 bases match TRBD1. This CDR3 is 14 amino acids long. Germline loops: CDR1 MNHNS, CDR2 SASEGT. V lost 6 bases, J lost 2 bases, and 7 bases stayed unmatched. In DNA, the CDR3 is TGTGCCAGCAGCCGAGAGACAGGGACCTACGAGCAGTACTTC. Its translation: CASSRETGTYEQYF.

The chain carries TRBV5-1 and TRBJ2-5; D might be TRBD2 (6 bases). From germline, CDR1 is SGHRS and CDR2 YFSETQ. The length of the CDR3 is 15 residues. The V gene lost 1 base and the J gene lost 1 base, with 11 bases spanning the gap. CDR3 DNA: TGCGCCAGCAGCTTGTTCGCGGGGTCCCAAGAGACCCAGTACTTC. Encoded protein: CASSLFAGSQETQYF.